A selection of T cell receptor beta chains follows, all from one sample in a study of T cells in Graves' hyperthyroidism and ophthalmopathy. TCRdb processed the multiplex PCR reads anew with MiXCR; each CDR3 protein has one entry. The repertoire consists of 500,000 to 750,000 distinct CDR3 sequences, with more than 13% occurring once and the leading ten covering roughly 6.9%. The sample was blood. Receptor source: a woman younger than 30 with Graves' ophthalmopathy. Each CDR3 is given with its conserved first and last residue. The D gene is left open where the match is weak. Expanded clones get a size class; other rows say once, few or many, or leave the size out.

TRBJ1-1 | . | many | TRBV6-1 | TGTGCCAGCAGTCCCCAGAAGAACACTGAAGCTTTCTTT | CASSPQKNTEAFF
TRBJ2-5 | . | many | TRBV28 | TGTGCCAGCAGTAGAGGACTGGGGACCCCCCGAGAAGAGACCCAGTACTTC | CASSRGLGTPREETQYF
TRBJ1-1 | . | many | TRBV3-1 | TGTGCCAGCAGCCAAGATCTTGACAGCCGTCGGACTGAAGCTTTCTTT | CASSQDLDSRRTEAFF
TRBJ2-7 | TRBD2 | many | TRBV29-1 | TGCAGCGTTCCAGCGGGAGAGACTGTTTACGAGCAGTACTTC | CSVPAGETVYEQYF
TRBJ2-7 | TRBD2 | . | TRBV28 | TGTGCCAGCAGTTTATCCCTTAGCGGGAGCTACGAGCAGTACTTC | CASSLSLSGSYEQYF
TRBJ2-1 | . | many | TRBV28 | TGTGCCAGCATCACGAGAGTAGGGAATGAGCAGTTCTTC | CASITRVGNEQFF
TRBJ2-1 | . | . | TRBV6-1 | TGTGCCAGCACGCGCCTAGAAAATGAGCAGTTCTTC | CASTRLENEQFF
TRBJ1-4 | TRBD1 | few | TRBV29-1 | TGCAGCGTTATGGACAGGTTGGCTGAGGGTCTGTTTTTT | CSVMDRLAEGLFF
TRBJ2-7 | . | many | TRBV5-1 | TGCGCCAGCAGCTCGACGGTGAACTTCTACGAGCAGTACTTC | CASSSTVNFYEQYF
TRBJ1-2 | TRBD1 | many | TRBV28 | TGTGCCAGCAGTTACGCGGACAGGGTTTACTCTGGCTACACCTTC | CASSYADRVYSGYTF
TRBJ2-2 | TRBD1 | . | TRBV19 | TGTGCCAGTAGTCCCGAACGACAGGGTCGGACCGGGGAGCTGTTTTTT | CASSPERQGRTGELFF
TRBJ2-3 | TRBD2 | many | TRBV2 | TGTGCCAGCAGTGAGCGGGAGGGGACCACAGATACGCAGTATTTT | CASSEREGTTDTQYF
TRBJ2-1 | . | many | TRBV2 | TGTGCCATCCCCTGGCAGGGAGAGGTTGAGCAGTTCTTC | CAIPWQGEVEQFF
TRBJ1-2 | TRBD1 | many | TRBV28 | TGTGCCAGCAGCTCCCCAGGGGGCGGCTACACCTTC | CASSSPGGGYTF
TRBJ1-5 | TRBD1 | many | TRBV7-2 | TGTGCCAGCAGCTTAGAGGCAGGGGGCAGGCAGCCCCAGCATTTT | CASSLEAGGRQPQHF
TRBJ2-5 | . | many | TRBV11-3 | TGTGCCAGCAGCTTAGATCCCGGACGGTACTTCCAAGAGACCCAGTACTTC | CASSLDPGRYFQETQYF
TRBJ1-3 | . | . | TRBV2 | TGTGCCAGCAATTCGGGCACCTCTGGAAACACCATATATTTT | CASNSGTSGNTIYF
TRBJ2-1 | . | . | TRBV6-1 | TGTGCCAGCAGACACAGGAGCAATGAGCAGTTCTTC | CASRHRSNEQFF
TRBJ2-2 | TRBD2 | few | TRBV12-3/TRBV12-4 | TGTGCCAGCAGTTTAGTACTGGGACTATCCACCGGGGAGCTGTTTTTT | CASSLVLGLSTGELFF
TRBJ2-7 | TRBD2 | many | TRBV12-3/TRBV12-4 | TGTGCCAGCAAAGATAGCGGGTTCTACGAGCAGTACTTC | CASKDSGFYEQYF
TRBJ2-5 | TRBD1 | . | TRBV7-2 | TGTGCCAGCAGCTTAGAAGGGACAGGGCTAAACCAAGAGACCCAGTACTTC | CASSLEGTGLNQETQYF
TRBJ2-7 | . | many | TRBV5-5 | TGTGCCAGCAGCTCCCTTATGTGGGGAGAGACCTACGAGCAGTACTTC | CASSSLMWGETYEQYF
TRBJ1-3 | . | few | TRBV6-2/TRBV6-3 | TGTGCCAGCAGTTACGGGGGGGCCTCTGGAAACACCATATATTTT | CASSYGGASGNTIYF
TRBJ1-4 | . | few | TRBV12-5 | TGTGCTAGTGCCCCGGGGAGACAGAACTATGAAAAACTGTTTTTT | CASAPGRQNYEKLFF
TRBJ1-3 | . | . | TRBV19 | TGTGCCAGTAGTCCCCTCGCCGGCGATGGAAACACCATATATTTT | CASSPLAGDGNTIYF
TRBJ2-3 | . | few | TRBV7-3 | TGTGCCAGCACCGACGACAATACGCAGTATTTT | CASTDDNTQYF
TRBJ1-2 | . | many | TRBV14 | TGTGCCAGCAGCCAAGAGCCCGGAGGGAGCTATGGCTACACCTTC | CASSQEPGGSYGYTF
TRBJ2-1 | . | many | TRBV20-1 | TGCAGTGCTAGTCTTCGCGGGACCGTCTACAATGAGCAGTTCTTC | CSASLRGTVYNEQFF
TRBJ2-7 | TRBD2 | few | TRBV20-1 | TGCAGTGCTAGAGGGACTAGCGGGACGAGCTCCTACGAGCAGTACTTC | CSARGTSGTSSYEQYF
TRBJ1-2 | . | many | TRBV18 | TGTGCCAGCTCACCCGCAGACTCCCATGGCTACACCTTC | CASSPADSHGYTF
TRBJ1-1 | . | many | TRBV6-5 | TGTGCCAGCAGTTACTCTTATTCAGGAAAGAGAGCTTTCTTT | CASSYSYSGKRAFF
TRBJ2-7 | . | many | TRBV13 | TGTGCCAGCAGCTTAGGCCTCCCATACGGTGGGGCCTACGAGCAGTACTTC | CASSLGLPYGGAYEQYF
TRBJ1-2 | . | many | TRBV12-3/TRBV12-4 | TGTGCCAGCATTGCGACAGGCAACTATGGCTACACCTTC | CASIATGNYGYTF
TRBJ1-2 | TRBD1 | many | TRBV6-1 | TGTGCCAGCAGTTCCTACGGGCTTGTACCGGGACAGGGGGCCGGTGGCTACACCTTC | CASSSYGLVPGQGAGGYTF
TRBJ2-3 | . | many | TRBV2 | TGTGCCAGCAACCCAGGGGAGGGGGTAGATACGCAGTATTTT | CASNPGEGVDTQYF
TRBJ2-7 | . | few | TRBV5-1 | TGCGCCAGCAGCTTGGTAAGAAGAACCTACGAGCAGTACTTC | CASSLVRRTYEQYF
TRBJ2-5 | . | few | TRBV20-1 | TGCAGTGCTAGTGCTACTCTAGCCCCCGGCGACCAAGAGACCCAGTACTTC | CSASATLAPGDQETQYF
TRBJ2-5 | . | few | TRBV11-3 | TGTGCCAGCAGCTTAGCTTCTGTGGGAGGCCAGTACTTC | CASSLASVGGQYF
TRBJ1-1 | TRBD1 | many | TRBV10-3 | TGTGCCATCAGTGAGTCCCCCACAGGGGGCATTCCTGAAGCTTTCTTT | CAISESPTGGIPEAFF
TRBJ1-2 | . | many | TRBV20-1 | TGCAGTGCTCGGGTCACGCAGGGCTATGGCTACACCTTC | CSARVTQGYGYTF
TRBJ1-6 | . | many | TRBV28 | TGTGCCAGCAGTCCGGGGTCGGCCTTGCCCACCCTCCACTTT | CASSPGSALPTLHF